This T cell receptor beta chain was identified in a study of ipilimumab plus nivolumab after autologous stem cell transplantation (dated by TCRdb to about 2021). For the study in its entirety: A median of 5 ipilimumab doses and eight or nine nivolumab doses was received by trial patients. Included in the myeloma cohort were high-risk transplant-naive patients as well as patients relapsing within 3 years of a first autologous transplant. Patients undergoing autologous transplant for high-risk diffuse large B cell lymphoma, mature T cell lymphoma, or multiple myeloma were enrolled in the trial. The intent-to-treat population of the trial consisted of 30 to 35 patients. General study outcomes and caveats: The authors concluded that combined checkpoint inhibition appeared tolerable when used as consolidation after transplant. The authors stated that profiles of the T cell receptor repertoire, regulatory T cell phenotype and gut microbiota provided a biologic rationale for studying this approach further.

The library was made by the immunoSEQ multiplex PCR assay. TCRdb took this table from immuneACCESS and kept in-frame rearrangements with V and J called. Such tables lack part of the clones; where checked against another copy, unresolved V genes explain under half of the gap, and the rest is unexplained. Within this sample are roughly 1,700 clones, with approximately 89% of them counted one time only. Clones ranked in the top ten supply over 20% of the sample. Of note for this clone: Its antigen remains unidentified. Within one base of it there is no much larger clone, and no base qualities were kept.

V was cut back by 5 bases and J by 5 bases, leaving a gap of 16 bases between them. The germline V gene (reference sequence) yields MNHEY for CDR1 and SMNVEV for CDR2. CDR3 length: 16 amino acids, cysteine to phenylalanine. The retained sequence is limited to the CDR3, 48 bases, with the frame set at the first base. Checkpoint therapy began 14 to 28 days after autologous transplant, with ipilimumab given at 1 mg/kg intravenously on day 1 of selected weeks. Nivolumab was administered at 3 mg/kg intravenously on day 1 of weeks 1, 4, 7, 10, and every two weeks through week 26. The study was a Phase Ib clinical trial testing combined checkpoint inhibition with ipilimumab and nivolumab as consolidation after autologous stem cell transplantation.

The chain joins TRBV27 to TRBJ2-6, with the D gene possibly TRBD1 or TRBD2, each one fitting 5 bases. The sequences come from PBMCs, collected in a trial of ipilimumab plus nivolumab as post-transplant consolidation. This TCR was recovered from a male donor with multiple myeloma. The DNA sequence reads TGTGCCAGCAGTGGGACGCTACAAAGTCGGGCCAACGTCCTGACTTTC. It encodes CASSGTLQSRANVLTF.